Listed below are T cell receptor beta chains from one sample, sequenced in a study of T cell repertoires in cytomegalovirus infection. TCRdb re-derived calls from the reads in MiXCR, one entry per CDR3 protein. The sample has approximately 180,000 distinct CDR3 sequences; more than 9% are singletons. Sequenced sample: PBMCs. All receptors come from a human donor in good health (CMV status not recorded). Some clones in this sample may be carry-over from other donors' samples. The CDR3 runs from the conserved cysteine through the conserved F or W. The D gene is left open where the match is weak. Expanded clones get a size class; other rows say once, few or many, or leave the size out.

d_gene	v_gene	j_gene	abundance	CDR3aa	CDR3nt
-	TRBV6-2/TRBV6-3	TRBJ1-2	many	CASSYAPTGSQPLYGYTF	TGTGCCAGCAGTTACGCCCCAACAGGCTCTCAACCACTCTATGGCTACACCTTC
-	TRBV20-1	TRBJ2-3	many	CSARDQGFETDTQYF	TGCAGTGCTAGAGATCAGGGGTTTGAAACAGATACGCAGTATTTT
-	TRBV19	TRBJ1-2	-	CASRPGGRQLYGYTF	TGTGCCAGTAGGCCAGGCGGACGGCAGTTGTATGGCTACACCTTC
-	TRBV2	TRBJ1-2	-	CASRLQGGPYGYTF	TGTGCCAGCAGACTACAGGGAGGGCCCTATGGCTACACCTTC
TRBD2	TRBV7-9	TRBJ2-1	many	CASSLGSGRANYNEQFF	TGTGCCAGCAGCTTAGGGAGCGGGAGGGCCAACTACAATGAGCAGTTCTTC
-	TRBV28	TRBJ1-6	-	CASSESRAPNNSPLHF	TGTGCCAGCAGCGAGTCCCGAGCCCCTAATAATTCACCCCTCCACTTT
-	TRBV4-1	TRBJ2-7	-	CASSDDRSYEQYF	TGCGCCAGCAGCGACGACCGCTCCTACGAGCAGTACTTC
-	TRBV20-1	TRBJ1-4	-	CSARDRRQANEKLFF	TGCAGTGCTAGAGATCGGCGACAGGCTAATGAAAAACTGTTTTTT
-	TRBV14	TRBJ1-3	many	CASSHSGNTIYF	TGTGCCAGCAGCCACTCTGGAAACACCATATATTTT
TRBD2	TRBV28	TRBJ2-7	few	CASSLGGKAGNEQYF	TGTGCCAGCAGTTTGGGGGGAAAAGCGGGAAACGAGCAGTACTTC
-	TRBV28	TRBJ2-1	-	CASGLPVVDYNEQFF	TGTGCCAGCGGATTACCCGTGGTTGATTACAATGAGCAGTTCTTC
-	TRBV19	TRBJ2-1	-	CASTDEGGRNNEQFF	TGTGCCAGCACCGACGAGGGCGGAAGAAACAATGAGCAGTTCTTC
-	TRBV30	TRBJ1-1	-	CAWTIGNTEAFF	TGTGCCTGGACCATAGGAAACACTGAAGCTTTCTTT
TRBD2	TRBV6-1	TRBJ2-1	many	CAGQRGGSNEQFF	TGTGCCGGCCAGCGGGGTGGGAGCAATGAGCAGTTCTTC
-	TRBV6-2/TRBV6-3	TRBJ2-3	many	CASSRYQGSDTQYF	TGTGCCAGCAGTCGTTACCAGGGATCAGATACGCAGTATTTT
TRBD1	TRBV7-2	TRBJ2-1	many	CASSSAGQGYNEQFF	TGTGCCAGCAGCTCTGCGGGACAGGGGTACAATGAGCAGTTCTTC
-	TRBV12-3/TRBV12-4	TRBJ1-2	-	CASGKWDNYGYTF	TGTGCCAGCGGGAAATGGGACAACTATGGCTACACCTTC
-	TRBV4-1	TRBJ2-3	-	CASSQEKGGTQYF	TGCGCCAGCAGCCAAGAGAAGGGGGGTACGCAGTATTTT
-	TRBV7-9	TRBJ1-2	-	CASSLKTRGGYTF	TGTGCCAGCAGCCTCAAAACCAGGGGTGGCTACACCTTC
-	TRBV30	TRBJ1-1	few	CAWSVTGQGNTEAFF	TGTGCCTGGAGTGTAACAGGGCAGGGGAACACTGAAGCTTTCTTT
-	TRBV20-1	TRBJ1-5	many	CSANSGRAHQPQHF	TGCAGTGCTAATTCGGGCAGGGCCCATCAGCCCCAGCATTTT
-	TRBV5-4	TRBJ2-5	-	CASSFRQTKETQYF	TGTGCCAGCAGCTTCCGACAGACCAAAGAGACCCAGTACTTC
-	TRBV7-2	TRBJ2-1	many	CASSSPGSRRGWIYNEQFF	TGTGCCAGCAGCTCCCCGGGTTCCAGGCGGGGCTGGATCTACAATGAGCAGTTCTTC
TRBD1	TRBV25-1	TRBJ1-6	many	CASSAGQRSFSYNSPLHF	TGTGCCAGCAGTGCGGGACAGAGATCATTCTCCTATAATTCACCCCTCCACTTT
TRBD1	TRBV15	TRBJ1-3	few	CATSRDRQGSGNTIYF	TGTGCCACCAGCAGAGATAGACAGGGCTCTGGAAACACCATATATTTT
TRBD1	TRBV29-1	TRBJ1-2	few	CSVRPRQGSPGGYTF	TGCAGCGTTCGCCCGAGACAGGGAAGTCCGGGCGGCTACACCTTC
-	TRBV20-1	TRBJ1-6	few	CSASFPSPLHF	TGCAGTGCTAGCTTCCCCTCACCCCTCCACTTT
-	TRBV7-2	TRBJ2-1	many	CASSFGSHWQGGFNEQFF	TGTGCCAGCAGCTTTGGGTCCCATTGGCAGGGGGGTTTCAATGAGCAGTTCTTC
-	TRBV20-1	TRBJ2-3	few	CSARDRVDTQYF	TGCAGTGCTAGAGATCGGGTGGATACGCAGTATTTT
-	TRBV7-9	TRBJ2-1	few	CASSYIGTSDGGEQFF	TGTGCCAGCAGCTATATCGGGACATCGGACGGAGGTGAGCAGTTCTTC
-	TRBV19	TRBJ2-5	few	CASSNGGRAGQETQYF	TGTGCCAGTAGCAACGGGGGTCGGGCAGGCCAAGAGACCCAGTACTTC
-	TRBV20-1	TRBJ1-5	few	CSAHRQNQPQHF	TGCAGTGCACACAGACAGAATCAGCCCCAGCATTTT
-	TRBV29-1	TRBJ2-1	few	CSVARQVEDEQFF	TGCAGCGTTGCCAGGCAGGTTGAGGATGAGCAGTTCTTC
TRBD2	TRBV10-3	TRBJ2-2	many	CAISPSGGNTGELFF	TGTGCCATCAGTCCTAGCGGGGGAAACACCGGGGAGCTGTTTTTT
-	TRBV14	TRBJ1-2	few	CASSRRSPWDYGYTF	TGTGCCAGCAGCCGGAGAAGTCCGTGGGACTATGGCTACACCTTC
-	TRBV2	TRBJ2-1	many	CASTAQLDNEQFF	TGTGCCAGCACTGCCCAACTAGACAATGAGCAGTTCTTC
TRBD1	TRBV7-2	TRBJ1-2	many	CASSLDFRDRLYGYTF	TGTGCCAGCAGCTTAGATTTCCGGGACAGGTTATATGGCTACACCTTC
-	TRBV12-3/TRBV12-4	TRBJ1-1	-	CASSLLGGRAFF	TGTGCCAGCAGTTTACTGGGGGGCCGGGCTTTCTTT
-	TRBV28	TRBJ1-2	few	CASRDSVYGYTF	TGTGCCAGCAGGGACAGCGTGTATGGCTACACCTTC
-	TRBV11-2	TRBJ1-5	many	CASSWDQNQPQHF	TGTGCCAGCAGCTGGGACCAGAATCAGCCCCAGCATTTT
TRBD1	TRBV28	TRBJ1-1	many	CASRSTDRKAFF	TGTGCCAGCAGAAGTACGGACAGGAAAGCTTTCTTT
-	TRBV30	TRBJ1-1	-	CAWTREDTEAFF	TGTGCCTGGACTCGGGAGGACACTGAAGCTTTCTTT
-	TRBV7-2	TRBJ2-7	many	CASSLGETYEQYF	TGTGCCAGCAGCTTAGGGGAGACTTACGAGCAGTACTTC
TRBD1	TRBV4-3	TRBJ1-2	few	CASKPGQGIYGYTF	TGCGCCAGCAAACCGGGACAGGGGATCTATGGCTACACCTTC
TRBD2	TRBV6-2/TRBV6-3	TRBJ2-3	many	CASSWGLTGGKADTQYF	TGTGCCAGCAGTTGGGGGTTAACGGGAGGCAAGGCAGATACGCAGTATTTT
-	TRBV5-6	TRBJ2-7	-	CASSSADKYYEQYF	TGTGCCAGCAGCTCAGCCGACAAGTACTACGAGCAGTACTTC
-	TRBV28	TRBJ1-1	-	CASSHNEAFF	TGTGCCAGCAGTCACAATGAAGCTTTCTTT
-	TRBV7-2	TRBJ2-3	many	CASSSLPTDTQYF	TGTGCCAGCAGCTCCCTCCCGACAGATACGCAGTATTTT
-	TRBV7-2	TRBJ2-1	many	CASSPEDSTYNEQFF	TGTGCCAGCAGCCCCGAGGACAGTACCTACAATGAGCAGTTCTTC
TRBD2	TRBV6-2/TRBV6-3	TRBJ2-1	many	CASSKLAEYNEQFF	TGTGCCAGCAGTAAACTAGCGGAGTACAATGAGCAGTTCTTC